The TCR beta chain under discussion was sequenced for a study of blood T cell repertoires in COVID-19. CDR1 is SGHTA, CDR2 FQGNSA, per germline. The CDR3 spans 15 residues. V lost 4 bases, J lost 5 bases, and 17 bases lay in between. The table came from immunoSEQ multiplex PCR; TCRdb's copy has only in-frame clones and leaves some out. Of approximately 100,000 clones in the sample, 84% were seen once. The source is a woman aged 80 or over with active or convalescent COVID-19. The V gene is TRBV7-2, the J gene TRBJ2-5; weak D call: TRBD2 (6 bases). Material for sequencing was peripheral blood. The DNA for the CDR3 is TGTGCCAGCAGCTCCCGGGGCCCTGGGGGGGAGACCCAGTACTTC. Translating gives CASSSRGPGGETQYF.